These 10 T cell receptor beta chains originate from one sample sequenced in a study of T cell repertoires in cytomegalovirus infection. MiXCR was run by TCRdb on the reads, yielding one entry per CDR3 protein. The sample yields about 920,000 distinct CDR3 sequences, around a third seen once. These receptors' targets are unknown. The sample here was cultured CD8+ T cells from PBMCs, taken from culture after CMV antigen stimulation. These receptors came from a human donor in good health (CMV status not recorded). Some clones in this sample may be carry-over from other donors' samples.

The V call is TRBV6-1, the J call TRBJ2-7; D may be TRBD1 (6 bases). The ends were cut back, 1 base at V and 5 bases at J, with 12 bases in the middle. Germline CDR1 is MNHNS and CDR2 is SASEGT. The CDR3 is made up of 14 amino acids. This CDR3 is CASSEDREYDEQYF. The CDR3 coding sequence is TGTGCCAGCAGTGAAGACAGGGAATACGACGAGCAGTACTTC.

This clonotype was found many times. The CDR3 region is CASSQDLAQYF. The CDR3 coding sequence is TGCGCCAGCAGCCAAGATTTAGCGCAGTATTTT. V usage is TRBV4-1 and J usage is TRBJ2-3, with no clear D. The CDR3 sequence is 11 residues long. V lost 0 bases, J lost 10 bases, and 5 bases lay in between. The germline gives CDR1 MGHRA, CDR2 YSYEKL.

The chain carries TRBV27 and TRBJ2-3, with a possible D match to TRBD2 (6 bases). Germline V lookup: CDR1 MNHEY, CDR2 SMNVEV (reference sequence). Trimming shortened V by 5 bases and J by 7 bases, and 10 bases separated the two germline ends. The CDR3 covers 12 residues. DNA of the CDR3: TGTGCCAGCAGTGCGGGACTCCATACGCAGTATTTT. Protein sequence: CASSAGLHTQYF.

V gene TRBV20-1 combines with J gene TRBJ1-1; D is undetermined. With 1 base removed from V and 3 bases from J, the gap between germline ends came to 9 bases. There are 13 residues in the CDR3. CDR1 and CDR2 from the germline V gene are DFQATT and SNEGSKA (reference sequence). CDR3 coding DNA: TGCAGTGCTAGAGGGGGTAAGCACACTGAAGCTTTCTTT. This codes for CSARGGKHTEAFF.

The V call is TRBV11-2, the J call TRBJ2-2, with TRBD2 matching 7 bases. Germline loops: CDR1 SGHAT, CDR2 FQNNGV. The ends lost 5 bases at V and 4 bases at J; junction bases unmatched: 13. This CDR3 comprises 17 residues. The CDR3 loop is CASSAPRGVLGTGELFF. CDR3 bases: TGTGCCAGCAGCGCCCCCCGGGGGGTTCTGGGCACCGGGGAGCTGTTTTTT.

This clonotype has ten or more counts. The chain employs TRBV7-9 and TRBJ2-3, with D uncertain. The CDR3 runs 22 residues. Trimming removed 4 bases from V and 0 bases from J, with 32 bases in between. Germline values: CDR1 SEHNR, CDR2 FQNEAQ (reference sequence). DNA for the CDR3: TGTGCCAGCAGCTCCCCCCCCCCCAGCGACGTAAAAACATCCCTTAGCACAGATACGCAGTATTTT. It specifies CASSSPPPSDVKTSLSTDTQYF.

This clonotype was observed many times. The V call is TRBV7-9, the J call TRBJ1-5; no reliable D call. This CDR3 is built from 14 residues. V gave up 1 base and J gave up 3 bases, with 7 bases separating them. CDR1 is SEHNR and CDR2 is FQNEAQ in the germline V gene (reference sequence). DNA of the CDR3: TGTGCCAGCAGCTTAGGGCTGAACAATCAGCCCCAGCATTTT. Protein sequence: CASSLGLNNQPQHF. Full variable domain (rest looked up from reference TRBV7-9 and TRBJ1-5): DTGVSQNPRHKITKRGQNVTFRCDPISEHNRLYWYRQTLGQGPEFLTYFQNEAQLEKSRLLSDRFSAERPKGSFSTLEIQRTEQGDSAMYLCASSLGLNNQPQHFGDGTRLSIL.

This clonotype was picked up a small number of times. This chain uses TRBV28 with TRBJ2-1; 14 nucleotides align to TRBD2. V lost 3 bases and J lost 8; bases outside the gene matches: 12. Germline V gives CDR1 MDHEN, CDR2 SYDVKM. The length of the CDR3 is 18 residues. CDR3 bases: TGTGCCAGCAGTTTTCCGACTAGCGGGGGGGCCTCCAGTGATGAGCAGTTCTTC. Translation: CASSFPTSGGASSDEQFF.

The rearrangement links TRBV6-5 to TRBJ2-2; D may correspond to TRBD1 or TRBD2 (5 bases each). Trimming took 2 bases from V and 1 from J, leaving 8 bases between them. CDR1 is MNHEY, CDR2 SVGAGI, per germline. The CDR3 consists of 15 residues. The CDR3 DNA reads TGTGCCAGCAGTTACCGGGACGGGAACACCGGGGAGCTGTTTTTT. It specifies CASSYRDGNTGELFF.

The genes are TRBV12-3 or TRBV12-4 and TRBJ2-1, with D possibly TRBD1 on 5 matching bases. The CDR3 has 13 residues. Trimming took off 7 bases at V and 3 bases at J, with 10 bases between the two ends. The CDR3 spells CASTVTVYNEQFF. The CDR3 nucleotides are TGTGCCAGCACCGTGACAGTCTACAATGAGCAGTTCTTC.